This T cell receptor beta chain was identified during a study of blood T cell repertoires in COVID-19. Repertoires were generated with immunoSEQ multiplex PCR, while TCRdb's copy carries only in-frame clones and drops some. The sample contains about 130,000 clones, roughly 90% of which appear only once. CDR1 is MNHEY and CDR2 is SVGAGI in the germline V gene. The CDR3 is 15 amino acids. Trimming pared 0 bases from V and 3 bases from J, leaving 11 bases between. The specimen was peripheral blood. This clonotype was obtained from a man over 45 with active COVID-19. The rearrangement links TRBV6-5 to TRBJ1-2; no clear D gene. CDR3 in DNA: TGTGCCAGCAGTTACTCCGGTCCGGGAGACTATGGCTACACCTTC. It translates to CASSYSGPGDYGYTF.